Below, 5 T cell receptor beta chains from the same sample are listed, as sequenced in a study of shared clonotypes between healthy human individuals. Assay used: immunoSEQ multiplex PCR; TCRdb lists only in-frame clones, some missing. The sample lists some 2,000,000 clones, 95% seen once, with less than 0.15% in the top ten. The sequenced sample consisted of naive CD4+ T cells sorted from blood. Subset given: CD45RA+ positively selected. These receptor sequences come from a man aged 18 to 29 in good health.

CDR3 amino acids: CAWSGDPYEQYF. In DNA, the CDR3 is TGTGCCTGGAGTGGGGACCCCTACGAGCAGTACTTC. This chain connects TRBV30 to TRBJ2-7, with D perhaps matching TRBD1 or TRBD2 (5 bases each). Per germline, CDR1 GTSNPN and CDR2 SVGIG (reference sequence). V was clipped by 1 base and J by 2 bases, with 6 bases between them. The CDR3 extends over 12 amino acids.

Note on this clone: Other DNA sequences within the sample encode an identical CDR3. The chain couples TRBV6-6 to TRBJ1-2; the D is unclear. The V gene lost 8 bases and the J gene lost 0 bases, with 4 bases spanning the gap. Germline CDR1 and CDR2: MNHNY and SVGAGI (reference sequence). This CDR3 region has 11 residues. The CDR3 region has the DNA TGTGCCAGCCGAGCTAACTATGGCTACACCTTC. This codes for CASRANYGYTF.

The rearrangement links TRBV14 to TRBJ2-3; 8 bases align to TRBD2. CDR1 is SGHDN, CDR2 FVKESK, per germline. The CDR3 extends over 15 amino acids. The V and J ends lost 4 bases and 0 bases, in that order; junction bases with no gene match: 3. This CDR3 reads CASSLLAVSTDTQYF. CDR3 coding DNA: TGTGCCAGCAGCCTACTAGCGGTTAGCACAGATACGCAGTATTTT.

J is TRBJ1-2 and V is TRBV2; D gene uncertain. Per the germline V gene, CDR1 is SNHLY and CDR2 is FYNNEI. CDR3 length equals 12 residues. Trimming cost V 8 bases and J 5 bases, with 12 bases left between them. The CDR3 bases are TGTGCCAGCGACTGGACGGGATATGGCTACACCTTC. Its translation: CASDWTGYGYTF.

V gene TRBV12-5 combines with J gene TRBJ2-1; D unresolved. Between the trimmed V and J ends, which lost 5 bases and 2 bases, there was a span of 16 bases. CDR1 is LGHNT, CDR2 FRNRAP, per germline. The length of the CDR3 is 16 residues. In DNA form, the CDR3 reads TGTGCTAGTGGTACCTGGACCGGGCTGCCCTACAATGAGCAGTTCTTC. Translated, it gives CASGTWTGLPYNEQFF.